Listed below are T cell receptor beta chains from one sample, sequenced in a study of T cell responses to AZD1222 COVID-19 vaccine. Using immunoSEQ multiplex PCR, the repertoire was profiled, and TCRdb retains in-frame clones only, with some absent. The data contain about 150,000 clones, roughly 90% of them singletons. Specimen: peripheral blood, collected on day 0 of AZD1222 vaccination. The receptors derive from an adult in good health. The CDR3 runs from the conserved cysteine through the conserved F or W. D genes are given only for firm matches. Only part of the rows carry a size: once, few, many, or a class if the clone is expanded.

TRBV2	-	TRBJ2-7	TRBD2	TGTGCCAGCATCCTCGATCGACTAGCGGGCCTCTACGAGCAGTACTTC	CASILDRLAGLYEQYF
TRBV7-3	-	TRBJ2-3	TRBD2	TGTGCCAGCAGCTTAAAGGGACTAGCGCCCCCGTACACAGATACGCAGTATTTT	CASSLKGLAPPYTDTQYF
TRBV2	-	TRBJ1-1	-	TGTGCCAGCAGCATCCGACGGAACACTGAAGCTTTCTTT	CASSIRRNTEAFF
TRBV15	-	TRBJ2-7	-	TGTGCCACCAGCAGTGGGGGGCTAGTCGCCTACGAGCAGTACTTC	CATSSGGLVAYEQYF
TRBV2	-	TRBJ2-7	TRBD2	TGTGCCAGCAGTGAAGGACTAGCGGGGGGGCCCCACGAGCAGTACTTC	CASSEGLAGGPHEQYF
TRBV5-6	-	TRBJ2-5	TRBD2	TGTGCCAGCGGCCACCGGACTAGCGGGACCAGCCAGGAGACCCAGTACTTC	CASGHRTSGTSQETQYF
TRBV13	-	TRBJ2-7	-	TGTGCCAGCAGCCTCGGGAGTGAGGGCTACGAGCAGTACTTC	CASSLGSEGYEQYF
TRBV9	once	TRBJ2-5	TRBD2	TGTGCCAGCAGCGTTCGGGCTAGCGGGCTTCAAGAGACCCAGTACTTC	CASSVRASGLQETQYF
TRBV23-1	-	TRBJ1-6	-	TGCGCCAGCAGTCAGGACATATCGCATTCACCCCTCCACTTT	CASSQDISHSPLHF
TRBV5-1	-	TRBJ2-7	TRBD2	TGCGCCAGCAGCTCCCCTCCTAGCGGGAGCCACCCCGAGCAGTACTTC	CASSSPPSGSHPEQYF
TRBV6-1	-	TRBJ1-2	TRBD1	TGTGCCAGCAGTGATTGGGCGGGACAGGGCGGTGGTGGCTACACCTTC	CASSDWAGQGGGGYTF
TRBV3-1/TRBV3-2	-	TRBJ2-1	-	TGTGCCAGCAGCCCCAGGGTCGGGGGCAATGAGCAGTTCTTC	CASSPRVGGNEQFF
TRBV7-9	-	TRBJ1-1	-	TGTGCCAGCAGCAACCCCAGGTTGGGGGAAGACACTGAAGCTTTCTTT	CASSNPRLGEDTEAFF
TRBV5-1	once	TRBJ1-2	-	TGCGCCAGCAGCTTAGGACCTTTTAGGGAAGGCTACACCTTC	CASSLGPFREGYTF
TRBV6-4	-	TRBJ1-4	TRBD1	TGTGCCAGCAGAGAGACAGGGGCCTCAGGGGAAAAACTGTTTTTT	CASRETGASGEKLFF
TRBV30	-	TRBJ1-1	-	TGTGCCTGGGTGAACACTGAAGCTTTCTTT	CAWVNTEAFF
TRBV19	-	TRBJ1-3	-	TGTGCCAGTAGCGCCACGGGGGACTTCGCTTGGAACACCATATATTTT	CASSATGDFAWNTIYF
TRBV20-1	-	TRBJ2-7	-	TGCAGTGCTAGTGACGAGGGGCTAGCTAGCTACGAGCAGTACTTC	CSASDEGLASYEQYF
TRBV18	-	TRBJ1-6	-	TGTGCCAGCTCACCCGACAGGATAGCCATGAGCTCCTATAATTCACCCCTCCACTTT	CASSPDRIAMSSYNSPLHF
TRBV30	-	TRBJ2-1	TRBD2	TGTGCCTGGAGTGTAGCGGGGGGGTTAGGTGAGCAGTTCTTC	CAWSVAGGLGEQFF
TRBV5-1	-	TRBJ2-3	TRBD1	TGCGCCAGCAGCCTCCAGGGACAGGGGGCCGCAGATACGCAGTATTTT	CASSLQGQGAADTQYF
TRBV2	-	TRBJ1-1	-	TGTGCCAGCCTGCCAGCCCAAGAGGAAGCTTTCTTT	CASLPAQEEAFF
TRBV5-6	-	TRBJ2-1	-	TGTGCCAGCAATCGCCAGGCGGTCGCTTACAATGAGCAGTTCTTC	CASNRQAVAYNEQFF
TRBV6-5	-	TRBJ1-1	-	TGTGCCAGCAGTTACTCGCGGGTCTTGAACACTGAAGCTTTCTTT	CASSYSRVLNTEAFF
TRBV2	-	TRBJ2-1	-	TGTGCCAGCATGATAATTACCCACAATGAGCAGTTCTTC	CASMIITHNEQFF
TRBV12-3/TRBV12-4	-	TRBJ1-1	-	TGTGCCAGCAGTTTAGGACCTGAAGCTTTCTTT	CASSLGPEAFF
TRBV28	-	TRBJ1-1	-	TGTGCCAGCAGTTTCCGGCAGGGAATCGGGGAAACTGAAGCTTTCTTT	CASSFRQGIGETEAFF
TRBV7-9	-	TRBJ2-1	TRBD1	TGTGCCAGCAGCCCGGGACAGGGGGCGAGTAATGAGCAGTTCTTC	CASSPGQGASNEQFF
TRBV30	-	TRBJ2-2	-	TGTGCCTGGAGCCGACCGGGCGGGGTGATTGGCGGGGAGCTGTTTTTT	CAWSRPGGVIGGELFF
TRBV7-6	-	TRBJ2-1	TRBD2	TGTGCCAGCAGCTTAGGTCTAGCGGGGGGAGGGTCCTACAATGAGCAGTTCTTC	CASSLGLAGGGSYNEQFF
TRBV10-3	-	TRBJ2-7	TRBD2	TGTGCCATCAGTGATTTGACTAGCGGGACTTCCTACGAGCAGTACTTC	CAISDLTSGTSYEQYF
TRBV6-5	-	TRBJ2-3	TRBD2	TGTGCCAGCAGTTACGGCGGGGGGGCCACAGATACGCAGTATTTT	CASSYGGGATDTQYF
TRBV18	-	TRBJ2-7	-	TGTGCCAGCTCACAAAAAGAAGGGAGGGGGAAATACGAGCAGTACTTC	CASSQKEGRGKYEQYF
TRBV6-4	-	TRBJ2-3	TRBD1	TGTGCCAGCAGTGACTCTGAGACAGGGATTCTTTATTTT	CASSDSETGILYF
TRBV13	-	TRBJ2-5	-	TGTGCCAGCAGGGAAGGGGGAGGGGATCGAGAGACCCAGTACTTC	CASREGGGDRETQYF
TRBV28	-	TRBJ1-5	-	TGTGCCACCCTTACAGGGCCGGGCAATCAGCCCCAGCATTTT	CATLTGPGNQPQHF
TRBV27	-	TRBJ2-5	TRBD1	TGTGCCAGCAGTCCCGACAGGGAGGAGACCCAGTACTTC	CASSPDREETQYF
TRBV15	-	TRBJ1-5	-	TGTGCCACCAGCAGAGATCCTTTCAGCCCCGAACCCCAGCATTTT	CATSRDPFSPEPQHF
TRBV15	-	TRBJ1-1	-	TGTGCCACCAGTTCCCCGGGAGGCACTGAAGCTTTCTTT	CATSSPGGTEAFF
TRBV3-1/TRBV3-2	-	TRBJ1-2	-	TGTGCCAGCAGCCAAGGAGGAGAATTATATGGCTACACCTTC	CASSQGGELYGYTF
TRBV11-2	-	TRBJ1-4	-	TGTGCCAGCAGCTCCATTGTAGCAACTAATGAAAAACTGTTTTTT	CASSSIVATNEKLFF
TRBV5-1	-	TRBJ2-7	-	TGCGCCAGCAGCTTCGAAGGAGGGGGGTCCTACGAGCAGTACTTC	CASSFEGGGSYEQYF
TRBV15	-	TRBJ1-2	TRBD1	TGTGCCACCAGCAGCCGGGACAGGGGAAATGGCTACACCTTC	CATSSRDRGNGYTF
TRBV5-1	-	TRBJ1-4	-	TGCGCCAGCAGCTTGTTAAGCTCGGACAGCGGGGAAAAACTGTTTTTT	CASSLLSSDSGEKLFF
TRBV4-1	-	TRBJ1-5	-	TGCGCCAGCAGCCAGGCCGTGACGGCCCCGGGTCAGCCCCAGCATTTT	CASSQAVTAPGQPQHF
TRBV14	-	TRBJ1-2	-	TGTGCCAGCAGCCGAGGGGTGTCTGGCTACACCTTC	CASSRGVSGYTF
TRBV4-3	once	TRBJ2-7	-	TGCGCCAGCAGCCAAGTTTTAGGGACCTCCTACGAGCAGTACTTC	CASSQVLGTSYEQYF
TRBV7-2	-	TRBJ2-1	TRBD2	TGTGCCAGCAGCTCTCCGGGACTAGCGGGAGGGCCAAGGTACAATGAGCAGTTCTTC	CASSSPGLAGGPRYNEQFF
TRBV30	-	TRBJ1-1	-	TGTGCCTGGAGGAGGGACACTGAAGCTTTCTTT	CAWRRDTEAFF
TRBV19	-	TRBJ1-2	-	TGTGCCAGTACCCGACCAGGGAACTATGGCTACACCTTC	CASTRPGNYGYTF
TRBV5-1	-	TRBJ2-7	-	TGCGCCAGCAGCCGGGGCGGGACCCCCTACGAGCAGTACTTC	CASSRGGTPYEQYF
TRBV30	few	TRBJ1-5	-	TGTGCCTGGAGTGTAGGGCAGGGCTCCGATCAGCCCCAGCATTTT	CAWSVGQGSDQPQHF
TRBV7-6	-	TRBJ2-7	TRBD2	TGTGCCAGCAGCTCTGGAGCGGGGCCTATCTACGAGCAGTACTTC	CASSSGAGPIYEQYF
TRBV4-3	-	TRBJ2-7	-	TGCGCCAGCAGCCATCGGGACGGCAGGAACTCCTACGAGCAGTACTTC	CASSHRDGRNSYEQYF
TRBV6-5	-	TRBJ2-4	-	TGTGCCAGCAACGGGGGGCTGGGCAAAAACATTCAGTACTTC	CASNGGLGKNIQYF
TRBV15	-	TRBJ2-1	-	TGTGCCACCAGCAGAGATACTACCAATGAGCAGTTCTTC	CATSRDTTNEQFF
TRBV30	-	TRBJ1-5	-	TGTGCCTGGAGCCCCGGGTGGGGAAAGGGCAATCAGCCCCAGCATTTT	CAWSPGWGKGNQPQHF